One T cell receptor (beta chain) is described in this entry. No cognate antigen has been identified for it. There are no base qualities to consult, and no much larger clone falls within one base. Patients with a history of autoimmune disease or receiving systemic immunosuppression were excluded from the trial. In every dose cohort, peripheral blood was drawn for TCR sequencing at baseline, cycle 4 day 1, and cycle 7 day 1. Samples came from an open-label, multicenter, first-in-human phase I dose-escalation trial of ivuxolimab. Adults with locally advanced or metastatic head and neck squamous cell, hepatocellular, melanoma or renal cell carcinoma were enrolled in the trial. CD4+ and CD8+ T cells were sorted separately from peripheral blood before TCR sequencing. The source of the sample is a study of OX40 agonist ivuxolimab in advanced cancers. Regarding the study in general: Ivuxolimab was a fully human IgG2 agonistic monoclonal antibody targeting the costimulatory receptor OX40 (CD134). Intravenous ivuxolimab was administered to patients every 2 weeks at six dose levels: 0.01, 0.1, 0.3, 1.5, 3 and 10 mg/kg. Of the approximately 50 dose-escalation patients, hepatocellular carcinoma was present in some 19, melanoma in roughly 15, renal cell carcinoma in 9 and head and neck cancer in 9. In the dose-escalation cohort, 82.7% of patients were male, and the mean age was around 60 years, with a range of about 23 to 85. Patients were allowed to have had prior anti-PD-1, anti-PD-L1 or anti-CTLA-4 therapy, and around 37% of the dose-escalation patients had previously received checkpoint inhibitors. Partial responses occurred in three dose-escalation patients: two with cutaneous melanoma and one with hepatocellular carcinoma. Peripheral TCRbeta sequencing aimed to test whether ivuxolimab altered TCR sequence diversity and caused clonal T-cell expansion. The paper covers the monotherapy dose-escalation part of the phase I ivuxolimab trial, which included N of about 50 patients. Points the paper makes about the study in general: After ivuxolimab, more expanded clones were found on average in CD8+ T cells than in CD4+ T cells. In partial responders in the 0.1-3.0 mg/kg groups, normalized peripheral clonal expansion was found to be among the lowest, especially among CD8+ T cells. Low levels of normalized T-cell clonal expansion were also seen in some nonresponding patients. Which antigens the clonally expanded peripheral T cells were specific for was not determined. Clonal expansion of both CD4+ and CD8+ blood T cells was observed from baseline to week 6 at doses 0.1 to 3.0 mg/kg.

Genomic DNA was extracted from sorted cells for sequencing of the TCRbeta CDR3 region. TCRbeta CDR3 regions were sequenced using the immunoSEQ Assay. Imported from immuneACCESS, the table was reduced by TCRdb to in-frame sequences with V and J called. These copies leave out some clones; in studies compared against another copy, an unresolved V gene accounts for under half, and the cause of the remainder is not known. This sample gives more than 70,000 clones in total; 65% to 90% of them show up just once. The ten largest make up just under 2% of the sample. V is shortened by 1 base, J by 14 bases, and the region joining them spans 17 bases. The CDR3 runs 13 amino acids, cysteine and phenylalanine included. CDR3 DNA is the only sequence kept; it has 39 bases, read in frame from the first base. CDR1 and CDR2, per the germline V gene, are MGHRA and YSYEKL.

The clonotype originates from an adult with an advanced solid tumor such as melanoma, head and neck, liver or kidney cancer. The rearrangement combines TRBV4-1 with TRBJ1-2; the D gene is unclear. Sequenced material: CD4+ or CD8+ T cells sorted from blood, taken in a trial of the OX40 agonist ivuxolimab. The CDR3 protein: CASSQVEARSGTF. The sequenced DNA is TGCGCCAGCAGCCAAGTTGAGGCCCGGTCGGGGACCTTC.